These 23 T cell receptor beta chains were all obtained from the same sample, sequenced in a study of early T cells in non-severe SARS-CoV-2 infection. TCRdb recomputed calls from the 5' RACE reads with MiXCR, one row per CDR3 protein. The table lists about 85,000 distinct CDR3 sequences, 14% of them singletons. Material for sequencing was whole blood. These receptors were collected from an adult who was a healthcare worker with PCR-confirmed SARS-CoV-2 infection or an uninfected control (not recorded which).

With respect to this clonotype: Being one base from a much bigger clone, this may be a read error. V and J are TRBV2 and TRBJ2-7; 7 bases fit TRBD1. This CDR3 is 13 amino acids long. J gave up 5 bases and V 5 bases, and 6 bases lay outside the gene matches. Per germline, CDR1 SNHLY and CDR2 FYNNEI. DNA for the CDR3: TGTGCCAGCAGTCCCCCAGGGGGTCACGAGCAGTACTTC. Amino acid sequence: CASSPPGGHEQYF.

DNA of the CDR3: TGTGCCAGCAGCCCCGGGACACCCTACAATGAGCAGTTCTTC. This encodes CASSPGTPYNEQFF. The V and J genes are TRBV7-6 and TRBJ2-1; maybe TRBD1 (6 bases). CDR3 length equals 14 residues. Germline CDR1 SGHVS, CDR2 FNYEAQ. V gave up 5 bases and J gave up 2 bases, with 10 bases separating them.

V usage is TRBV7-9 and J usage is TRBJ2-2, with D perhaps TRBD1 or TRBD2 (5 bases each). This CDR3 is 14 amino acids long. The V gene lost 1 base and the J gene lost 9 bases, with 12 bases spanning the gap. Germline assignment: CDR1 SEHNR and CDR2 FQNEAQ (reference sequence). The DNA of the CDR3 is TGTGCCAGCAGCTTAGGAGAGGGGCCCCGGGAGCTGTTTTTT. Translating gives CASSLGEGPRELFF.

The rearrangement uses TRBV5-1 and TRBJ2-1, with 11 bases identical to TRBD2. The V gene's germline CDR1 is SGHRS and CDR2 YFSETQ. The CDR3 sequence is 16 residues long. V gave up 3 bases and J gave up 2 bases; unmatched junction bases: 4. DNA for the CDR3: TGCGCCAGCAGCTGGGGACTAGCGGAGACCTACAATGAGCAGTTCTTC. As protein: CASSWGLAETYNEQFF.

The V call is TRBV27, the J call TRBJ2-5, with D unclear. Between the trimmed V and J ends, which lost 4 bases and 2 bases, there was a span of 8 bases. This CDR3 spans 13 amino acids. Germline assignment: CDR1 MNHEY and CDR2 SMNVEV (reference sequence). CDR3 DNA sequence: TGTGCCAGCAGTTGGGGTCATCAAGAGACCCAGTACTTC. Its translation is CASSWGHQETQYF.

The chain recombines TRBV19 with TRBJ2-7; D gene ambiguous. The germline CDR1 and CDR2 sequences are LNHDA and SQIVND (reference sequence). The V and J ends lost 6 bases and 1 base respectively, with 13 bases between them. The length of the CDR3 is 14 residues. CDR3 bases: TGTGCCAGTAGGCCAGAGCCTGTTTCCTACGAGCAGTACTTC. It is translated as CASRPEPVSYEQYF.

This rearrangement joins TRBV29-1 to TRBJ2-5; either TRBD1 or TRBD2 may fit D (5 bases each). Deletions cut 7 bases from V and 4 bases from J, with 16 bases between. CDR1 and CDR2 from the germline V gene are SQVTM and ANQGSEA. This CDR3 has 13 amino acids. CDR3 coding DNA: TGCAGCGCAAAAAGGCATGGGGGAGAGACCCAGTACTTC. This translates into CSAKRHGGETQYF.

J is TRBJ1-1 and V is TRBV6-6; 8 bases map to TRBD1. The CDR3 runs to 13 residues. V shed 4 bases and J 8 bases; nucleotides not matched to a gene: 6. From germline, CDR1 is MNHNY and CDR2 SVGAGI (reference sequence). Here the CDR3 reads CASSSPDRGEAFF. The CDR3 DNA is TGTGCCAGCAGTTCCCCCGACAGGGGCGAAGCTTTCTTT.

The chain has TRBV9 and TRBJ1-2; 7 bases are shared with TRBD1. The CDR3 is 12 amino acids. Germline V gene sequence: CDR1 SGDLS, CDR2 YYNGEE. Trimming took 9 bases from V and 6 from J; bases not matched to a gene: 8. The CDR3 DNA is TGTGCCACCTATGACAGGGTAGATGGCTACACCTTC. Protein: CATYDRVDGYTF.

V gene TRBV28 combines with J gene TRBJ1-1; D unclear. V was trimmed by 6 bases and J by 10 bases, leaving 12 bases between them. CDR3 length: 11 residues. Germline V gene lookup returns CDR1 MDHEN and CDR2 SYDVKM. DNA of the CDR3: TGTGCCAGCAGGTATTCGGCGCGAGCTTTCTTT. Its translation: CASRYSARAFF.

The V call is TRBV7-8, the J call TRBJ2-5, with D unclear. Germline CDR1 and CDR2: SGHVS and FQNEAQ. The CDR3 contains 17 residues. Trimming stripped 1 base from V and 0 bases from J, with 15 bases between. CDR3 sequence: CASSLGVGQLNQETQYF. The CDR3, as DNA: TGTGCCAGCAGCTTAGGGGTCGGGCAGCTCAACCAAGAGACCCAGTACTTC.

This clonotype was found many times. This chain links TRBV18 with TRBJ2-7; possibly TRBD1 for D (6 bases). Germline lookup yields CDR1 KGHSH and CDR2 LQKENI. Trimming cost V 3 bases and J 5 bases, with 14 bases left between them. The CDR3 totals 14 residues. The CDR3: CASSPQGSPHEQYF. The CDR3 DNA sequence: TGTGCCAGCTCACCGCAGGGGAGTCCCCACGAGCAGTACTTC.

This clonotype was counted ten times or more. The chain has TRBV4-2 and TRBJ1-4, with TRBD1 identical over 10 bases. The junction had 5 bases not matched to a gene; V was cut back by 0 bases and J by 7 bases. Germline-derived CDR1 and CDR2 are LGHNA and YNFKEQ. The CDR3 extends over 16 amino acids. CDR3: CASSQDTGTGAEKLFF. In DNA form, the CDR3 reads TGTGCCAGCAGCCAAGATACCGGGACAGGGGCTGAAAAACTGTTTTTT.

The rearrangement links TRBV6-4 to TRBJ1-1, with 7 positions matching TRBD1. The CDR3 is 14 residues long. Unmatched junction bases numbered 8, after V lost 6 bases and J lost 4 bases. Germline values: CDR1 MRHNA, CDR2 SNTAGT. The CDR3 DNA follows: TGTGCCAGCAGCACAGGGGAGTTGAGCACTGAAGCTTTCTTT. Encoded protein: CASSTGELSTEAFF.

The rearrangement joins TRBV6-5 to TRBJ1-1; D call uncertain. The CDR3 runs to 12 residues. From germline, CDR1 is MNHEY and CDR2 SVGAGI. V was pared by 6 bases and J by 10 bases, with 15 bases between. The CDR3 loop is CASRDSAVRAFF. DNA for the CDR3: TGTGCCAGCAGGGACTCCGCTGTAAGAGCTTTCTTT.

This clonotype was found a few times. The chain recombines TRBV4-1 with TRBJ2-7; perhaps TRBD1 as D (6 bases). This CDR3 spans 13 amino acids. The germline V and J ends were trimmed by 5 bases and 3 bases, with 11 bases remaining between them. Germline CDR1 reads MGHRA; CDR2 reads YSYEKL. The CDR3 here is CASSAGANYEQYF. The CDR3 DNA follows: TGCGCCAGCAGCGCAGGGGCCAACTACGAGCAGTACTTC.

This clonotype has only a few counts. The rearrangement joins TRBV5-1 to TRBJ2-1, with a possible D match to TRBD2 (5 bases). This CDR3 has 18 amino acids. The ends were cut back, 0 bases at V and 7 bases at J, with 23 bases in the middle. Germline assignment: CDR1 SGHRS and CDR2 YFSETQ. The CDR3 loop reads CASSLVPRSAVRANEQFF. CDR3 nucleotide sequence: TGCGCCAGCAGCTTGGTCCCCAGATCAGCGGTTAGAGCGAATGAGCAGTTCTTC.

This clonotype showed up many times. The chain couples TRBV5-4 to TRBJ2-7; D remains ambiguous. The V end lost 4 bases, the J end lost 7 bases, and 12 bases lay between the germline ends. The germline V gene has CDR1 SGHNT and CDR2 YYREEE (reference sequence). The CDR3 totals 12 residues. CDR3 in DNA: TGTGCCAGCAGCGTCGACCCGAGGGAGCAGTACTTC. Translated: CASSVDPREQYF.

The CDR3 loop reads CASSSLMGTSSPLHF. For the CDR3, the DNA is TGTGCCAGCAGCAGCCTAATGGGCACAAGTTCACCCCTCCACTTT. This chain uses TRBV13 with TRBJ1-6; no firm D call. CDR1 PRHDT and CDR2 FYEKMQ come from the germline V gene (reference sequence). V was shortened by 5 bases and J by 9 bases, with 17 bases between the two germline ends. This CDR3 contains 15 residues. The whole variable domain, remainder taken from reference TRBV13 and TRBJ1-6, is AAGVIQSPRHLIKEKRETATLKCYPIPRHDTVYWYQQGPGQDPQFLISFYEKMQSDKGSIPDRFSAQQFSDYHSELNMSSLELGDSALYFCASSSLMGTSSPLHFGNGTRLTVT.

The chain couples TRBV20-1 to TRBJ2-2; D is undetermined. This CDR3 region has 15 residues. The germline gives CDR1 DFQATT, CDR2 SNEGSKA (reference sequence). Trimming took 1 base from V and 3 from J, leaving 12 bases between them. Here the CDR3 reads CSARVPTSHTGELFF. The DNA of the CDR3 is TGCAGTGCTAGAGTCCCAACCTCTCACACCGGGGAGCTGTTTTTT.

This clonotype has more than one count but fewer than ten. V and J are TRBV20-1 and TRBJ2-3, with 7 bases that match TRBD2. The V gene end was trimmed by 1 base and the J gene end by 6 bases; junction bases not matched to a gene: 4. The CDR3 is made up of 13 amino acids. Germline CDR1 and CDR2: DFQATT and SNEGSKA (reference sequence). The CDR3 DNA reads as TGCAGTGCTAGAGCGGGGGGTCGGGATACGCAGTATTTT. Its protein product is CSARAGGRDTQYF.

This clonotype was recorded at least ten times. The rearrangement uses TRBV7-9 and TRBJ1-1; 7 nucleotides align to TRBD1. The CDR3 totals 12 residues. Trimming took 8 bases from V and 7 from J; bases not matched to a gene: 7. Germline V gene sequence: CDR1 SEHNR, CDR2 FQNEAQ (reference sequence). The CDR3 loop reads CASGDREGEAFF. CDR3 nucleotides: TGTGCCAGCGGCGACAGGGAGGGTGAAGCTTTCTTT. The full variable domain, its missing parts supplied by reference TRBV7-9 and TRBJ1-1, is DTGVSQNPRHKITKRGQNVTFRCDPISEHNRLYWYRQTLGQGPEFLTYFQNEAQLEKSRLLSDRFSAERPKGSFSTLEIQRTEQGDSAMYLCASGDREGEAFFGQGTRLTVV.

The chain recombines TRBV30 with TRBJ2-7; 10 bases align to TRBD2. The J segment lost 4 bases and the V segment lost 4 bases, leaving 7 bases of the junction unmatched. Germline CDR1 and CDR2: GTSNPN and SVGIG (reference sequence). CDR3 size: 14 residues. CDR3 coding DNA: TGTGCCTGGACTAAGGGACTAGCGAATTACGAGCAGTACTTC. As protein: CAWTKGLANYEQYF.